This T cell receptor beta chain was recorded in a study of T-cell memory formation after mild COVID-19. Study-wide context: The two donors had largely donor-specific TCR clusters.

V shed 9 bases and J shed 7 bases, with 14 bases lying between them. There are 13 residues in the CDR3. CDR1 and CDR2 from the germline V gene are KGHDR and SFDVKD. TCRdb re-called the 5' RACE reads through MiXCR, storing one row per CDR3 protein. Among approximately 410,000 distinct CDR3 sequences listed, around a quarter were seen once. The chain combines TRBV24-1 with TRBJ2-2, with D tentatively TRBD2 (6 bases). The sample consisted of PBMCs or a T cell subset sorted from them (not recorded which). The TCR was taken from an adult woman who had mild COVID-19 (a few samples of this study predate the infection). Cell type and time point are not known. DNA of the CDR3: TGTGCCACCTCTGCCCCGGGGGACGGGGAGCTGTTTTTT. Translation gives CATSAPGDGELFF.